These 10 T cell receptor beta chains share one sample of origin, sequenced in a study of blood T cell repertoires in COVID-19. Profiling relied on immunoSEQ multiplex PCR, and the TCRdb table lists in-frame clones only, not all of them. Of about 90,000 clones detected, 81% appear once; the ten largest clones hold about 13%. The specimen was peripheral blood. The receptors originated from a human donor in a cohort sampled during active COVID-19.

The chain uses TRBV18 and TRBJ1-5; D not certain. Trimming left V 2 bases short and J 3 bases short, with 8 bases between. The V gene's germline CDR1 is KGHSH and CDR2 LQKENI. This CDR3 has 14 residues. For the CDR3, the DNA is TGTGCCAGCTCACCAAGGCAGGACAATCAGCCCCAGCATTTT. Residues: CASSPRQDNQPQHF. Supplemented by reference TRBV18 and TRBJ1-5, the full variable domain reads NAGVMQNPRHLVRRRGQEARLRCSPMKGHSHVYWYRQLPEEGLKFMVYLQKENIIDESGMPKERFSAEFPKEGPSILRIQQVVRGDSAAYFCASSPRQDNQPQHFGDGTRLSIL.

The chain couples TRBV2 to TRBJ2-5; D is unresolved. Trimming took off 2 bases at V and 3 bases at J, with 10 bases between the two ends. The CDR3 is 14 amino acids. Germline lookup yields CDR1 SNHLY and CDR2 FYNNEI. The CDR3 DNA is TGTGCCAGCAGTGAACTGTTATCAGAAGAGACCCAGTACTTC. Translated: CASSELLSEETQYF. Variable domain in full (rest from reference TRBV2 and TRBJ2-5): EPEVTQTPSHQVTQMGQEVILRCVPISNHLYFYWYRQILGQKVEFLVSFYNNEISEKSEIFDDQFSVERPDGSNFTLKIRSTKLEDSAMYFCASSELLSEETQYFGPGTRLLVL.

The rearrangement links TRBV6-5 to TRBJ2-5; D is ambiguous. The CDR3 loop spans 14 amino acids. From germline, CDR1 is MNHEY and CDR2 SVGAGI. Between the trimmed V and J ends, which lost 2 bases and 2 bases, there was a span of 9 bases. DNA of the CDR3: TGTGCCAGCAGTTACCGCGACGGGCAAGAGACCCAGTACTTC. Translating it yields CASSYRDGQETQYF.

Comments on this clone: An end of the junction does not agree with germline; a read error may underlie this. The chain carries TRBV19 and TRBJ2-2; the D gene is possibly TRBD1 (6 bases). CDR3 size: 16 residues. The germline V gene encodes CDR1 LNHDA and CDR2 SQIVND (reference sequence). This CDR3 reads CASSTPPGHLHRGAVF. In nucleotides, the CDR3 is TGTGCCAGTAGTACCCCGCCGGGACACCTACACCGGGGAGCTGTTTTT.

This rearrangement joins TRBV14 to TRBJ1-3, with 7 nucleotides matching TRBD1. This CDR3 is 15 amino acids long. The V segment lost 4 bases and the J segment 2 bases; nucleotides outside the gene matches: 5. Germline assignment: CDR1 SGHDN and CDR2 FVKESK. The CDR3 DNA reads TGTGCCAGCAGCCGAGGAGGGACAGCTGGAAACACCATATATTTT. Its protein is CASSRGGTAGNTIYF.

This clone was detected only a few times. The sample has other DNA sequences that encode this CDR3 too. The V call is TRBV6-5, the J call TRBJ1-1, with 7 bases fitting TRBD1. Unmatched junction bases numbered 2, after V lost 5 bases and J lost 2 bases. Germline lookup yields CDR1 MNHEY and CDR2 SVGAGI. CDR3 length equals 13 residues. In DNA form, the CDR3 reads TGTGCCAGCAGTAGACAGGGAAACACTGAAGCTTTCTTT. Amino acid sequence: CASSRQGNTEAFF.

This rearrangement joins TRBV19 to TRBJ2-2, with D uncertain. The CDR3 runs 15 residues. Germline V CDR1 and CDR2: LNHDA, SQIVND (reference sequence). V was pared by 3 bases and J by 0 bases, with 8 bases between. CDR3 coding DNA: TGTGCCAGTAGTATTTTCGGGTCGAACACCGGGGAGCTGTTTTTT. Its translation: CASSIFGSNTGELFF.

J is TRBJ1-1 and V is TRBV13; TRBD1 might be the D (5 bases). Per germline, CDR1 PRHDT and CDR2 FYEKMQ (reference sequence). The CDR3 contains 15 residues. Trimming stripped 2 bases from V and 1 base from J, with 11 bases between. This chain's CDR3 is CASSLLIQENTEAFF. CDR3 nucleotides: TGTGCCAGCAGCTTACTGATACAGGAGAACACTGAAGCTTTCTTT.

This chain's CDR3 is CASSGTGGAWNYGYTF. The CDR3 DNA follows: TGTGCCAGCAGTGGGACAGGGGGCGCGTGGAACTATGGCTACACCTTC. The genes are TRBV6-1 and TRBJ1-2, with TRBD1 matching over 11 bases. This CDR3 is built from 16 residues. The V gene's germline CDR1 is MNHNS and CDR2 SASEGT. The ends lost 4 bases at V and 2 bases at J; junction bases unmatched: 6.

This rearrangement joins TRBV4-1 to TRBJ1-1, with 7 nucleotides matching TRBD1. V shed 1 base and J 11 bases; nucleotides not matched to a gene: 16. From germline, CDR1 is MGHRA and CDR2 YSYEKL. This CDR3 comprises 16 residues. CDR3 nucleotides: TGCGCCAGCAGCCAAGTCCGACAGGGCATTTCGATTAGGGCTTTCTTT. It codes for CASSQVRQGISIRAFF.